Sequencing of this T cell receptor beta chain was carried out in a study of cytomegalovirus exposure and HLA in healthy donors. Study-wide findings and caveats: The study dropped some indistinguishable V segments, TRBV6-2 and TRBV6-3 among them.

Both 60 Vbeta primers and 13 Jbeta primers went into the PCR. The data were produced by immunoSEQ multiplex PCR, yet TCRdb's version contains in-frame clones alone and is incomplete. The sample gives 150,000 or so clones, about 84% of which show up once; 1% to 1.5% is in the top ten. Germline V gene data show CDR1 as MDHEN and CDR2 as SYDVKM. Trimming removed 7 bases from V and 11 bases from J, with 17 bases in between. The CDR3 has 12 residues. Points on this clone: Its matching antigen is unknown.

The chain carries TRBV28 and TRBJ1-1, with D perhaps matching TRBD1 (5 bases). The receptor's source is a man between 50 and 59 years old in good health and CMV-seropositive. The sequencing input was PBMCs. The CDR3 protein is CASTEGLGRAFF. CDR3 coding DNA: TGTGCCAGCACGGAGGGACTCGGCAGGGCTTTCTTT.